A selection of T cell receptor beta chains follows, all from one sample in a study of blood T cell repertoires in COVID-19. Libraries were prepared by immunoSEQ multiplex PCR; TCRdb keeps only in-frame clonotypes and omits some of them. This sample carries about 220,000 clones, about 80% of them seen once, and the ten largest clones take about 2.3%. The specimen was peripheral blood. The receptor set was obtained from a woman aged 60-70 years with acute or convalescent COVID-19. Each CDR3 is given without its conserved first and last residue. Fields, in order: D gene, V gene, CDR3 length, J gene, CDR3 protein. D genes are given only for firm matches.

d_gene: NA
v_gene: TRBV28
len: 11
j_gene: TRBJ1-2
CDR3aa: ASSLAGNYGYT

d_gene: TRBD2
v_gene: TRBV3-1/TRBV3-2
len: 15
j_gene: TRBJ2-1
CDR3aa: ASTKKTGTKGHNEQF

d_gene: NA
v_gene: TRBV9
len: 15
j_gene: TRBJ1-2
CDR3aa: ASSPRGGNPSNYGYT

d_gene: TRBD2
v_gene: TRBV4-3
len: 15
j_gene: TRBJ2-3
CDR3aa: ASSQIAGVPSTDTQY

d_gene: TRBD1
v_gene: TRBV15
len: 12
j_gene: TRBJ1-1
CDR3aa: ATSSDRVDTEAF

d_gene: NA
v_gene: TRBV7-2
len: 13
j_gene: TRBJ1-5
CDR3aa: ASSSLGRGNQPQH

d_gene: TRBD1
v_gene: TRBV7-2
len: 15
j_gene: TRBJ1-2
CDR3aa: ASSLVGTGGDAAGYT

d_gene: TRBD1
v_gene: TRBV7-2
len: 12
j_gene: TRBJ2-7
CDR3aa: ASRISRTGGEQY

d_gene: TRBD1
v_gene: TRBV7-9
len: 12
j_gene: TRBJ1-4
CDR3aa: ASSTGTGDEKLF

d_gene: NA
v_gene: TRBV3-1/TRBV3-2
len: 13
j_gene: TRBJ1-3
CDR3aa: ASSLPGRGGNTIY

d_gene: NA
v_gene: TRBV5-1
len: 13
j_gene: TRBJ1-6
CDR3aa: ASSLTGSYNSPLH

d_gene: TRBD2
v_gene: TRBV3-1/TRBV3-2
len: 14
j_gene: TRBJ2-1
CDR3aa: ASSSASGGFYNEQF

d_gene: NA
v_gene: TRBV28
len: 12
j_gene: TRBJ2-3
CDR3aa: ASSPTGSTDTQY

d_gene: TRBD1
v_gene: TRBV5-1
len: 14
j_gene: TRBJ1-4
CDR3aa: ASSLGGGATNEKLF

d_gene: NA
v_gene: TRBV7-2
len: 13
j_gene: TRBJ2-3
CDR3aa: ASSSTGKITDTQY

d_gene: NA
v_gene: TRBV9
len: 12
j_gene: TRBJ1-2
CDR3aa: ASSPSGANYGYT

d_gene: NA
v_gene: TRBV28
len: 12
j_gene: TRBJ1-2
CDR3aa: ASSTQRAAYGYT

d_gene: TRBD2
v_gene: TRBV3-1/TRBV3-2
len: 13
j_gene: TRBJ2-4
CDR3aa: ASSHRAGAADIQY

d_gene: TRBD1
v_gene: TRBV29-1
len: 10
j_gene: TRBJ1-1
CDR3aa: SARDRGTEAF

d_gene: NA
v_gene: TRBV10-3
len: 11
j_gene: TRBJ1-4
CDR3aa: AIKAGSNEKLF

d_gene: TRBD2
v_gene: TRBV28
len: 16
j_gene: TRBJ2-5
CDR3aa: ASSLSLAGGPLGETQY

d_gene: NA
v_gene: TRBV3-1/TRBV3-2
len: 13
j_gene: TRBJ1-1
CDR3aa: ASSQVSQASTEAF

d_gene: TRBD2
v_gene: TRBV9
len: 17
j_gene: TRBJ2-1
CDR3aa: ASSVDPLSGGANNDEQF

d_gene: NA
v_gene: TRBV18
len: 10
j_gene: TRBJ1-1
CDR3aa: ASSLLDSEAF

d_gene: NA
v_gene: TRBV10-3
len: 10
j_gene: TRBJ1-6
CDR3aa: ATSSENSPLH

d_gene: TRBD2
v_gene: TRBV2
len: 15
j_gene: TRBJ2-3
CDR3aa: ASSTLLAGGMPDTQY

d_gene: TRBD1
v_gene: TRBV4-2
len: 16
j_gene: TRBJ2-1
CDR3aa: ASSQETGGFGVYNEQF

d_gene: NA
v_gene: TRBV13
len: 14
j_gene: TRBJ2-7
CDR3aa: ASSLGGESGAYEQY

d_gene: TRBD1
v_gene: TRBV6-5
len: 11
j_gene: TRBJ1-1
CDR3aa: ASTRTGITEAF

d_gene: TRBD1
v_gene: TRBV19
len: 12
j_gene: TRBJ2-3
CDR3aa: ASGQGGFGDTQY

d_gene: NA
v_gene: TRBV6-1
len: 13
j_gene: TRBJ1-6
CDR3aa: ASSETVSPHSPLH

d_gene: TRBD1
v_gene: TRBV6-5
len: 12
j_gene: TRBJ1-1
CDR3aa: ASRAGTANTEAF

d_gene: NA
v_gene: TRBV30
len: 14
j_gene: TRBJ2-1
CDR3aa: AWTVGGLSSYNEQF

d_gene: TRBD2
v_gene: TRBV9
len: 17
j_gene: TRBJ2-1
CDR3aa: ASSVLGGSGGQTYNEQF

d_gene: NA
v_gene: TRBV2
len: 13
j_gene: TRBJ2-7
CDR3aa: ASSDGPAAAYEQY

d_gene: TRBD1
v_gene: TRBV5-6
len: 13
j_gene: TRBJ1-3
CDR3aa: ASSPATGSRNTIY

d_gene: TRBD1
v_gene: TRBV4-2
len: 12
j_gene: TRBJ1-4
CDR3aa: ASSQGQGNEKLF

d_gene: TRBD2
v_gene: TRBV29-1
len: 11
j_gene: TRBJ2-7
CDR3aa: SVLSGGSYEQY

d_gene: NA
v_gene: TRBV29-1
len: 11
j_gene: TRBJ2-3
CDR3aa: SVEVQGTDTQY

d_gene: NA
v_gene: TRBV24-1
len: 13
j_gene: TRBJ2-3
CDR3aa: ATSDPRLSTDTQY

d_gene: TRBD2
v_gene: TRBV13
len: 14
j_gene: TRBJ2-5
CDR3aa: ASSPTGGELAETQY

d_gene: NA
v_gene: TRBV5-1
len: 12
j_gene: TRBJ1-2
CDR3aa: ASSLREGGYGYT